Below, 20 T cell receptor beta chains from the same sample are listed, as sequenced in a study of T-cell reconstitution after alpha-beta-depleted transplantation in children. Unique molecular identifiers were incorporated during preparation of the TCRbeta library. TCRdb processed the PCR reads anew with MiXCR; each CDR3 protein has one entry. Seen here are 700,000 or so distinct CDR3 sequences, around 13% observed once, and the top ten hold 0.79%. This material consisted of PBMCs, taken before TCRalphabeta/CD19-depleted stem cell transplant. The receptors stem from a girl aged 2-15 years with congenital amegakaryocytic thrombocytopenia, due to receive a stem cell transplant.

This clonotype was recorded many times. This chain uses TRBV5-1 with TRBJ2-1, with TRBD2 matching over 11 bases. The CDR3 runs to 15 residues. Germline V CDR1 and CDR2: SGHRS, YFSETQ. Trimming removed 0 bases from V and 10 bases from J; junction bases left unmatched: 6. This chain's CDR3 is CASSLGSGRATEQFF. The CDR3 DNA reads TGCGCCAGCAGCTTGGGTAGCGGGAGGGCCACAGAGCAGTTCTTC.

This clonotype was seen repeatedly, ten times or more. The rearrangement links TRBV5-1 to TRBJ2-2, with D uncertain. Looked up from germline, CDR1 is SGHRS and CDR2 is YFSETQ. The CDR3 has 13 amino acids. V gave up 7 bases and J gave up 0 bases, with 7 bases separating them. The CDR3, as DNA: TGCGCCAGCTGTGGAGCGAACACCGGGGAGCTGTTTTTT. Translation gives CASCGANTGELFF.

A few counts support this clonotype. The V call is TRBV5-1, the J call TRBJ2-1; TRBD1 or TRBD2 may be the D gene (6 bases each). Trimming cost V 4 bases and J 8 bases, with 10 bases left between them. The CDR3 extends over 12 amino acids. Germline CDR1 SGHRS, CDR2 YFSETQ. As DNA, the CDR3 is TGCGCCAGCAGCCCGGGGGCGGATGAGCAGTTCTTC. This gives the protein CASSPGADEQFF.

This clonotype was seen a few times. This rearrangement joins TRBV5-1 to TRBJ2-1; 7 bases fit TRBD2. With 5 bases clipped from V and 8 bases from J, the junction kept 10 bases outside the gene matches. The germline CDR1 and CDR2 sequences are SGHRS and YFSETQ. CDR3 length equals 14 residues. The CDR3 spells CASSTSDPLDEQFF. The CDR3 coding sequence is TGCGCCAGCAGTACTAGCGACCCCTTGGATGAGCAGTTCTTC.

This clonotype has a handful of counts. The V and J genes are TRBV15 and TRBJ2-3; D may correspond to TRBD1 or TRBD2 (5 bases each). Germline CDR1 is LNHNV and CDR2 is YYDKDF (reference sequence). V was trimmed by 5 bases and J by 3 bases, leaving 21 bases between them. This CDR3 comprises 17 residues. In DNA form, the CDR3 reads TGTGCCACCAGCGGATTCCCCGGGACGTCCCCGACAGATACGCAGTATTTT. As protein: CATSGFPGTSPTDTQYF.

The chain links TRBV5-1 to TRBJ1-2, with unresolved D. Germline V gene sequence: CDR1 SGHRS, CDR2 YFSETQ. There are 14 residues in the CDR3. Trimming left V 4 bases short and J 0 bases short, with 10 bases between. The DNA of the CDR3 is TGCGCCAGCAGCCCGAATTTAGCTAACTATGGCTACACCTTC. Translation: CASSPNLANYGYTF.

This clonotype was observed at least ten times. V and J are TRBV9 and TRBJ2-5; D remains ambiguous. The CDR3 contains 13 residues. Germline loops: CDR1 SGDLS, CDR2 YYNGEE. The V and J ends lost 0 bases and 3 bases respectively, with 6 bases between them. The DNA for the CDR3 is TGTGCCAGCAGCGTAGCTACGAAAGAGACCCAGTACTTC. Protein sequence: CASSVATKETQYF.

This rearrangement joins TRBV7-8 to TRBJ2-7; no reliable D call. The CDR3 is made up of 14 amino acids. Germline V gene lookup returns CDR1 SGHVS and CDR2 FQNEAQ. V dropped 0 bases and J dropped 5 bases, with 11 bases sitting between them. CDR3 sequence reads: CASSLAPSGDEQYF. CDR3 bases: TGTGCCAGCAGCTTAGCCCCTTCTGGGGACGAGCAGTACTTC.

The sample holds a few counts of this clonotype. This chain links TRBV3-1 with TRBJ2-1; D perhaps matches TRBD2 (7 bases). Trimming stripped 0 bases from V and 11 bases from J, with 14 bases between. Germline CDR1 and CDR2: LGHDT and YNNKEL (reference sequence). CDR3 length equals 14 residues. The CDR3: CASSQDRRGGQQFF. CDR3 DNA sequence: TGTGCCAGCAGCCAAGATAGAAGGGGGGGGCAGCAGTTCTTC.

This clonotype turned up a few times. CDR3 loop: CATSPGGVTGELFF. The CDR3 region has the DNA TGTGCCACCAGTCCGGGAGGGGTCACCGGGGAGCTGTTTTTT. The chain carries TRBV7-9 and TRBJ2-2, with TRBD2 matching 8 bases. The CDR3 is made up of 14 amino acids. The J segment lost 4 bases and the V segment lost 10 bases, leaving 8 bases of the junction unmatched. The V gene's germline CDR1 is SEHNR and CDR2 FQNEAQ (reference sequence).

This clonotype was recorded many times. V and J are TRBV7-6 and TRBJ2-7, with TRBD2 matching 8 bases. V shed 5 bases and J 4 bases; nucleotides not matched to a gene: 7. The CDR3 runs 14 residues. Germline CDR1 is SGHVS and CDR2 is FNYEAQ. CDR3 in amino acids: CASSLGTRSYEQYF. For the CDR3, the DNA is TGTGCCAGCAGCCTGGGGACTAGGAGTTACGAGCAGTACTTC.

Comment on this clonotype: A read error may account for a junction end that differs from germline. This sequence joins TRBV5-5 and TRBJ1-2; D unclear. This CDR3 is built from 12 residues. In germline, CDR1 is SGHKS, CDR2 YYEKEE (reference sequence). CDR3 in amino acids: CASNLGRYGYTF. The CDR3, as DNA: TGTGCCAGCAACTTGGGGAGATATGGCTACACCTTC.

This clonotype was seen more than once but under ten times. The genes are TRBV19 and TRBJ1-1, with D uncertain. V lost 4 bases and J lost 0, with 9 bases in between. This CDR3 comprises 14 residues. Germline V gives CDR1 LNHDA, CDR2 SQIVND (reference sequence). CDR3 in DNA: TGTGCCAGTAGTAGGTCGGCTATGAACACTGAAGCTTTCTTT. This encodes CASSRSAMNTEAFF.

This clonotype was detected only a few times. This chain joins TRBV20-1 and TRBJ1-2; D unresolved. The germline CDR1 and CDR2 sequences are DFQATT and SNEGSKA (reference sequence). V was trimmed by 4 bases and J by 2 bases, leaving 11 bases between them. The CDR3 totals 13 residues. Here the CDR3 reads CSATLLGNYGYTF. The CDR3 region has the DNA TGCAGTGCTACCCTACTGGGCAACTATGGCTACACCTTC.

On this clonotype itself: Just one base apart from a much larger clone, this may be a read error. Since the CDR3 does not end with the conserved phenylalanine or tryptophan, this likely comes from a read error. V gene TRBV29-1 combines with J gene TRBJ2-1; TRBD2 matches 13 bases. V lost 3 bases to trimming and J lost 2 bases; unmatched junction nucleotides: 7. The germline gives CDR1 SQVTM, CDR2 ANQGSEA. The CDR3 covers 17 residues. The DNA for the CDR3 is TGCAGCGTTGATTCGGGGACTAGCGGGAATCCCTACAATGAGCAGTTCTTA. Its protein is CSVDSGTSGNPYNEQFL.

This clonotype has ten or more counts. The chain is built from TRBV15 and TRBJ2-3; D remains unclear. Germline values: CDR1 LNHNV, CDR2 YYDKDF (reference sequence). This CDR3 region has 13 residues. Trimming stripped 0 bases from V and 9 bases from J, with 10 bases between. CDR3 loop: CATSRDLSATQYF. The CDR3 nucleotides read TGTGCCACCAGCAGAGATCTCTCGGCCACGCAGTATTTT.

This clonotype was seen ten or more times. The chain has TRBV20-1 and TRBJ2-1; D is ambiguous. CDR1 is DFQATT, CDR2 SNEGSKA, per germline (reference sequence). The V end was cut by 6 bases, the J end by 7 bases, with 10 bases between. This CDR3 is built from 11 residues. The CDR3 coding sequence is TGCAGTGCGGAACTTCAGAATGAGCAGTTCTTC. Protein: CSAELQNEQFF.

This clonotype appeared many times. This chain joins TRBV12-3 or TRBV12-4 and TRBJ2-1, with a tentative D call TRBD2 (5 bases). Trimming cost V 2 bases and J 9 bases, with 11 bases left between them. The CDR3 consists of 13 residues. The CDR3 here is CASSLIRLAEQFF. CDR3 sequence (DNA): TGTGCCAGCAGTTTAATTAGGCTAGCTGAGCAGTTCTTC.

The table lists this clonotype with many counts. The chain employs TRBV29-1 and TRBJ2-2, with D tentatively TRBD1 (5 bases). V shed 5 bases and J shed 0 bases, with 10 bases lying between them. The CDR3 has 14 residues. Germline V gene data show CDR1 as SQVTM and CDR2 as ANQGSEA. CDR3 sequence reads: CSVKYRTNTGELFF. The CDR3 DNA follows: TGCAGCGTTAAATACAGGACGAACACCGGGGAGCTGTTTTTT.

In this sample, this clonotype turned up a few times. V and J are TRBV15 and TRBJ2-2, with D unclear. Germline values: CDR1 LNHNV, CDR2 YYDKDF (reference sequence). The CDR3 spans 16 residues. V lost 1 base to trimming and J lost 0 bases, with 9 bases between them. DNA for the CDR3: TGTGCCACCAGCAGAGCCTCTACCCCGAACACCGGGGAGCTGTTTTTT. Protein product: CATSRASTPNTGELFF.